These T cell receptor beta chains were read from a single sample in a study of cytomegalovirus exposure and HLA in healthy donors. Using immunoSEQ multiplex PCR, the repertoire was profiled, and TCRdb retains in-frame clones only, with some absent. The table shows about 120,000 clones, with about 76% occurring only once. Sequenced material: PBMCs. These receptors came from a woman aged 40-49 years in good health and CMV-seronegative. The CDR3 runs from the conserved cysteine through the conserved F or W. D genes are given only for firm matches. Clone size is shown for a subset of rows, as once, few, many or a class of expanded clone.

d_call clone_size j_call v_call cdr3_aa cdr3_nt
TRBD1 - TRBJ2-1 TRBV5-1 CASQRGTGSYNEQFF TGCGCCAGCCAAAGGGGGACAGGGTCGTACAATGAGCAGTTCTTC
- - TRBJ2-3 TRBV18 CASSGGDTQYF TGTGCCAGCTCCGGCGGGGATACGCAGTATTTT
- - TRBJ2-7 TRBV5-4 CASSSPGSSYEQYF TGTGCCAGCAGTAGTCCAGGTTCGTCCTACGAGCAGTACTTC
- - TRBJ2-1 TRBV7-3 CASSFPGSEQFF TGTGCCAGCAGCTTCCCGGGGAGTGAGCAGTTCTTC
- - TRBJ1-5 TRBV7-2 CASSQAKGNQPQHF TGTGCCAGTTCCCAGGCTAAGGGCAATCAGCCCCAGCATTTT
TRBD1 - TRBJ1-4 TRBV19 CASSSRGRGPSNEKLFF TGTGCCAGTAGTTCACGCGGCAGGGGGCCCTCTAATGAAAAACTGTTTTTT
- - TRBJ1-1 TRBV18 CASSPSGYTEAFF TGTGCCAGCTCACCCTCAGGGTACACTGAAGCTTTCTTT
- - TRBJ2-7 TRBV15 CATSSRGGEQYF TGTGCCACCAGCAGTCGGGGTGGCGAGCAGTACTTC
- - TRBJ1-6 TRBV6-5 CASKRDFTNSPLHF TGTGCCAGCAAGCGGGACTTTACCAATTCACCCCTCCACTTT
TRBD2 - TRBJ2-5 TRBV2 CASSSLAGGGETQYF TGTGCCAGCAGTTCACTAGCGGGGGGAGGTGAGACCCAGTACTTC
TRBD1 - TRBJ2-5 TRBV7-8 CASSLGRGQGARETQYF TGTGCCAGCAGCTTAGGCCGTGGACAGGGGGCGCGTGAGACCCAGTACTTC
TRBD1 - TRBJ1-1 TRBV5-1 CTSSPTTGTDRMNTEAFF TGCACCAGCAGCCCTACCACGGGGACAGATAGAATGAACACTGAAGCTTTCTTT
TRBD2 - TRBJ2-1 TRBV7-9 CASSLKAGGRSNNEQFF TGTGCCAGCAGCTTAAAGGCGGGGGGGAGATCCAACAATGAGCAGTTCTTC
TRBD1 - TRBJ2-7 TRBV5-4 CASSWGQGQYEQYF TGTGCCAGCAGCTGGGGACAGGGACAATACGAGCAGTACTTC
TRBD2 - TRBJ2-7 TRBV12-5 CASGLTGTSFYEQYF TGTGCTAGTGGTTTGACCGGGACTAGTTTTTACGAGCAGTACTTC
TRBD1 few TRBJ2-7 TRBV2 CASSPGTARYEQYF TGTGCCAGCAGCCCCGGGACAGCCCGCTACGAGCAGTACTTC
- once TRBJ2-7 TRBV27 CASRLETGSYEQYF TGTGCCAGCAGACTGGAGACAGGATCCTACGAGCAGTACTTC
TRBD1 - TRBJ2-7 TRBV29-1 CSVDSSQGGTYEQYF TGCAGCGTTGATTCATCACAGGGGGGTACCTACGAGCAGTACTTC
- - TRBJ1-3 TRBV5-6 CASSFTGNTIYF TGTGCCAGCAGCTTCACTGGAAACACCATATATTTT
- - TRBJ1-3 TRBV5-6 CASSQHGNTIYF TGTGCCAGCAGCCAACATGGAAACACCATATATTTT
TRBD2 once TRBJ2-7 TRBV27 CASSIGTSVSYEQYF TGTGCCAGCTCGATCGGGACTAGCGTCTCCTACGAGCAGTACTTC
- - TRBJ1-2 TRBV6-1 CASSEKGQGYGYTF TGTGCCAGCAGTGAAAAGGGTCAGGGCTATGGCTACACCTTC
- - TRBJ2-2 TRBV15 CATSRDRSTGELFF TGTGCCACCAGCAGAGATCGTAGCACCGGGGAGCTGTTTTTT
- - TRBJ1-1 TRBV6-5 CASSRGTLNTEAFF TGTGCCAGCTCGAGGGGGACACTTAACACTGAAGCTTTCTTT
TRBD2 - TRBJ2-1 TRBV7-6 CASSLTSGINEQFF TGTGCCAGCAGCTTAACTAGCGGGATAAATGAGCAGTTCTTC
- - TRBJ1-1 TRBV19 CASSIPGTGAEAFF TGTGCCAGTAGTATTCCTGGAACAGGCGCTGAAGCTTTCTTT
- - TRBJ2-5 TRBV27 CASSFSQNQETQYF TGTGCCAGCAGTTTTTCACAGAACCAAGAGACCCAGTACTTC
TRBD1 - TRBJ1-2 TRBV6-5 CASSYSRWGRQGHFF TGTGCCAGCAGTTACTCGAGGTGGGGACGACAGGGGCATTTCTTC
TRBD2 - TRBJ2-1 TRBV5-6 CASSLSGGNKQFF TGTGCCAGCAGCTTGAGCGGGGGAAATAAGCAGTTCTTC
- - TRBJ1-1 TRBV7-9 CASSFRGASTEAFF TGTGCCAGCAGCTTCCGTGGAGCGAGCACTGAAGCTTTCTTT
TRBD1 - TRBJ2-7 TRBV5-1 CASRLRTGTVYEQYF TGCGCCAGCAGATTGAGGACAGGGACGGTGTACGAGCAGTACTTC
TRBD2 - TRBJ2-2 TRBV4-1 CASSLSQLRGGRTGELFF TGCGCCAGCAGCCTAAGCCAATTGCGGGGGGGCCGAACCGGGGAGCTGTTTTTT
- - TRBJ1-5 TRBV7-6 CASSLGSGENQPQHF TGTGCCAGCAGCTTAGGTTCCGGAGAGAATCAGCCCCAGCATTTT
- - TRBJ2-7 TRBV5-1 CASSLARTENYEQYF TGCGCCAGCAGCTTGGCCAGGACAGAGAACTACGAGCAGTACTTC
- - TRBJ2-1 TRBV9 CASSVATENEQFF TGTGCCAGCAGCGTGGCGACAGAAAATGAGCAGTTCTTC
TRBD1 medium-sized TRBJ1-2 TRBV4-1 CASSRPPGTATNYGYTF TGCGCCAGCAGCCGCCCTCCGGGGACAGCAACTAACTATGGCTACACCTTC
- - TRBJ2-1 TRBV5-4 CASSFFPTAGEQFF TGTGCCAGCAGCTTTTTCCCGACAGCAGGGGAGCAGTTCTTC
- - TRBJ2-1 TRBV5-6 CASSPILSSYNEQFF TGTGCCAGCAGCCCTATTTTGTCCTCCTACAATGAGCAGTTCTTC
TRBD2 few TRBJ2-2 TRBV6-9 CASSYGGLALVGELFF TGTGCCAGCAGTTATGGGGGACTAGCTTTAGTCGGGGAGCTGTTTTTT
TRBD1 - TRBJ2-5 TRBV5-1 CASSFGQGGQETQYF TGCGCCAGCAGCTTCGGACAGGGGGGACAAGAGACCCAGTACTTC
TRBD1 - TRBJ1-1 TRBV4-2 CASSALDDRGNTEAFF TGTGCCAGCAGCGCATTAGATGACAGGGGAAACACTGAAGCTTTCTTT
- - TRBJ1-4 TRBV30 CASTDRGNEKLFF TGTGCCTCCACGGACAGAGGGAATGAAAAACTGTTTTTT
- - TRBJ1-2 TRBV10-3 CAISASQGGGYTF TGTGCCATCAGTGCCTCACAAGGCGGAGGCTACACCTTC
- - TRBJ1-3 TRBV27 CATSDSARGNTIYF TGTGCCACCTCGGACAGCGCCCGAGGAAACACCATATATTTT
- - TRBJ1-1 TRBV7-8 CASSSPSRGNTEAFF TGTGCCAGCAGTTCCCCCTCTAGGGGGAACACTGAAGCTTTCTTT
TRBD1 - TRBJ2-7 TRBV19 CASSPGTGGDYEQYF TGTGCCAGTAGTCCTGGGACAGGGGGAGACTACGAGCAGTACTTC
TRBD2 - TRBJ2-1 TRBV27 CASKREVSYNEQFF TGTGCCAGCAAGCGGGAGGTTTCCTACAATGAGCAGTTCTTC
- - TRBJ2-6 TRBV2 CASSQQFSGANVLTF TGTGCCAGCAGTCAACAGTTCTCTGGGGCCAACGTCCTGACTTTC
- - TRBJ1-2 TRBV7-6 CASSGRPGLRSYGYTF TGTGCCAGCAGCGGCCGACCGGGACTGCGGTCCTATGGCTACACCTTC
- - TRBJ2-4 TRBV5-5 CASSFGGPAKNIQYF TGTGCCAGCAGCTTCGGGGGGCCGGCCAAAAACATTCAGTACTTC
TRBD1 - TRBJ1-5 TRBV11-2 CASSLGLGQDNQPQHF TGTGCCAGCAGCTTAGGGTTGGGACAGGACAATCAGCCCCAGCATTTT
- once TRBJ1-1 TRBV9 CASSVTQLNTEAFF TGTGCCAGCAGCGTAACACAACTAAACACTGAAGCTTTCTTT
TRBD1 - TRBJ1-1 TRBV29-1 CSVRQGAMSAEAFF TGCAGCGTTAGACAGGGGGCGATGTCGGCTGAAGCTTTCTTT
- - TRBJ2-5 TRBV6-1 CASSDIWGRGETQYF TGTGCCAGCAGTGATATCTGGGGCAGGGGAGAGACCCAGTACTTC
TRBD1 - TRBJ2-1 TRBV28 CASIIGGGRGHKNEQFF TGTGCCAGCATTATTGGGGGCGGCAGGGGGCACAAAAATGAGCAGTTCTTC
- few TRBJ1-2 TRBV7-2 CAEFGLNYGYTF TGTGCAGAGTTCGGGTTGAACTATGGCTACACCTTC
TRBD1 - TRBJ2-7 TRBV29-1 CSVLEGTGINYEQYF TGCAGCGTGTTAGAGGGGACAGGGATAAATTACGAGCAGTACTTC
TRBD1 few TRBJ2-6 TRBV29-1 CSVSDRVSGANVLTF TGCAGCGTTTCCGACAGGGTATCTGGGGCCAACGTCCTGACTTTC